The rows below give T cell receptor beta chains drawn from one sample of a study of neurological immune-mediated disorders. Via MiXCR, TCRdb re-called the 5' RACE reads, giving one row per CDR3 protein. The sample has under 65,000 distinct CDR3 sequences, more than 20% seen once. Sequenced sample: PBMCs. These receptors all come from a man aged 55 to 70 with HTLV-1-associated myelopathy (HAM/TSP). CDR3s include the opening cysteine and the closing phenylalanine or tryptophan. D genes are given only for firm matches. A row's size may be missing; if present it is once, few, many or a size class.

V,J,D,size,CDR3,DNA
TRBV5-5,TRBJ2-5,TRBD1,-,CASRELGQQETQYF,TGTGCCAGCAGAGAATTGGGACAGCAAGAGACCCAGTACTTC
TRBV5-1,TRBJ2-7,-,many,CASSPQGAYEQYF,TGCGCCAGCAGCCCCCAAGGAGCCTACGAGCAGTACTTC
TRBV28,TRBJ1-1,-,many,CASSLASEAFF,TGTGCCAGCAGCTTAGCTTCTGAAGCTTTCTTT
TRBV5-6,TRBJ1-3,TRBD1,many,CASSLPGTGGGNTIYF,TGTGCCAGCAGCCTGCCCGGGACAGGGGGTGGAAACACCATATATTTT
TRBV5-5,TRBJ2-2,-,many,CASSFRFGSSTGELFF,TGTGCCAGCAGCTTTCGTTTCGGGTCGAGCACCGGGGAGCTGTTTTTT
TRBV5-1,TRBJ2-1,TRBD1,many,CASSKDRGNEQFF,TGCGCCAGCAGCAAGGACAGGGGCAATGAGCAGTTCTTC
TRBV10-3,TRBJ1-1,-,many,CAISAGASEAFF,TGTGCCATCAGTGCAGGGGCTTCTGAAGCTTTCTTT
TRBV5-1,TRBJ1-1,-,few,CASSLEAAGPTEAFF,TGCGCCAGCAGCTTGGAGGCTGCGGGGCCCACTGAAGCTTTCTTT
TRBV12-3/TRBV12-4,TRBJ1-5,-,many,CASSPSGGGGNQPQHF,TGTGCCAGCAGTCCCAGTGGGGGGGGCGGCAATCAGCCCCAGCATTTT
TRBV5-1,TRBJ2-7,TRBD1,many,CASSSQGAMGYEQYF,TGCGCCAGCAGCTCCCAGGGGGCTATGGGCTACGAGCAGTACTTC
TRBV11-3,TRBJ2-1,-,many,CASSSQGFNEQFF,TGTGCCAGCAGCTCACAGGGATTCAATGAGCAGTTCTTC
TRBV7-3,TRBJ2-3,-,-,CASSLDRNTQYF,TGTGCCAGCAGCTTAGACCGGAATACGCAGTATTTT
TRBV6-6,TRBJ1-4,-,-,CASSYSQGRGEKLFF,TGTGCCAGCAGTTACTCGCAGGGGCGCGGGGAAAAACTGTTTTTT
TRBV12-3/TRBV12-4,TRBJ1-1,-,many,CASSFGQLGTEAFF,TGTGCCAGCAGTTTCGGACAGCTGGGCACTGAAGCTTTCTTT
TRBV5-6,TRBJ2-2,-,-,CALGQQGGTGELFF,TGTGCCCTAGGTCAACAGGGTGGTACCGGGGAGCTGTTTTTT
TRBV5-1,TRBJ1-2,-,many,CASSLGPGNGYTF,TGCGCCAGCAGCTTGGGGCCAGGGAACGGCTACACCTTC
TRBV5-1,TRBJ1-4,-,many,CASSPNGGGANEKLFF,TGCGCCAGCAGCCCAAACGGGGGGGGAGCTAATGAAAAACTGTTTTTT
TRBV11-2,TRBJ2-7,TRBD2,many,CASSPGGGGMSYEQYF,TGTGCCAGCAGCCCGGGAGGGGGTGGTATGTCCTACGAGCAGTACTTC
TRBV28,TRBJ2-3,TRBD2,many,CASFTGGSVGDTQYF,TGTGCCAGTTTTACTGGCGGGAGTGTCGGTGATACGCAGTATTTT
TRBV7-8,TRBJ1-2,-,many,CASSLDRQNYGYTF,TGTGCCAGCAGTTTGGACAGACAAAACTATGGCTACACCTTC
TRBV3-1,TRBJ2-7,-,-,CASSQDTLGEQYF,TGTGCCAGCAGCCAAGATACGTTGGGCGAGCAGTACTTC
TRBV4-1,TRBJ2-3,-,many,CASSQRGLSTDTQYF,TGCGCCAGCAGCCAGAGGGGGTTGAGCACAGATACGCAGTATTTT
TRBV11-3,TRBJ2-1,TRBD2,once,CASSPDPLVAGAGYNEQFF,TGTGCCAGCAGCCCCGACCCGTTGGTAGCGGGAGCAGGGTACAATGAGCAGTTCTTC
TRBV5-5,TRBJ2-7,TRBD1,many,CASSQFPGQSYEQYF,TGTGCCAGCAGCCAATTCCCGGGACAGAGCTACGAGCAGTACTTC
TRBV9,TRBJ2-1,TRBD1,many,CASSVGGQDGNEQFF,TGTGCCAGCAGCGTTGGGGGACAGGATGGAAATGAGCAGTTCTTC
TRBV5-1,TRBJ1-2,-,-,CASSTDSSSYGYTF,TGCGCCAGCAGCACGGACAGTTCGAGCTATGGCTACACCTTC
TRBV9,TRBJ1-2,TRBD1,-,CASSTGQGSYGYTF,TGTGCCAGCAGCACGGGACAGGGGAGCTATGGCTACACCTTC
TRBV15,TRBJ1-2,-,many,CATSRMDGKYGYTF,TGTGCCACCAGCAGAATGGACGGAAAATATGGCTACACCTTC
TRBV28,TRBJ1-5,-,-,CASSLPWSRNQPQHF,TGTGCCAGCAGCCTCCCTTGGTCCCGCAATCAGCCCCAGCATTTT
TRBV28,TRBJ2-3,TRBD2,many,CASSFQRGITDTQYF,TGTGCCAGCAGTTTTCAGCGGGGGATCACAGATACGCAGTATTTT
TRBV20-1,TRBJ2-3,-,-,CSGSDAGGTQYF,TGCAGTGGGTCCGACGCTGGGGGTACGCAGTATTTT
TRBV9,TRBJ2-1,TRBD1,once,CASSGQGSLGNEQFF,TGTGCCAGCAGCGGACAGGGGTCCCTGGGCAATGAGCAGTTCTTC
TRBV20-1,TRBJ1-5,TRBD1,many,CSATLQGAGGQPQHF,TGCAGTGCTACCCTACAGGGGGCGGGAGGTCAGCCCCAGCATTTT
TRBV5-1,TRBJ2-3,-,many,CASSPGAFTDTQYF,TGCGCCAGCAGCCCAGGAGCGTTCACAGATACGCAGTATTTT
TRBV7-3,TRBJ2-3,-,many,CASSPQVTDTQYF,TGTGCCAGCAGCCCTCAGGTCACAGATACGCAGTATTTT
TRBV28,TRBJ1-2,-,many,CASSFEGTPQRSRGYTF,TGTGCCAGCAGTTTCGAAGGGACGCCCCAAAGGTCCCGTGGCTACACCTTC
TRBV14,TRBJ1-5,-,-,CASSQRSEGRVGEPQHF,TGTGCCAGCAGCCAACGGTCCGAGGGCAGGGTGGGTGAGCCCCAGCATTTT
TRBV4-1,TRBJ1-6,TRBD1,many,CASSRLGTTGGDSPLHF,TGCGCCAGCAGCCGACTCGGGACGACAGGGGGTGATTCACCCCTCCACTTT
TRBV25-1,TRBJ1-4,-,many,CASSDGTTTNEKLFF,TGTGCCAGCAGTGATGGGACTACAACTAATGAAAAACTGTTTTTT
TRBV7-2,TRBJ2-1,-,-,CASSPRVLNEQFF,TGTGCCAGCAGCCCAAGGGTCCTTAATGAGCAGTTCTTC
TRBV20-1,TRBJ2-7,-,-,CSALLGGGVGEQYF,TGCAGTGCCCTCCTGGGAGGGGGAGTAGGTGAGCAGTACTTC
TRBV27,TRBJ1-1,-,many,CASSQTGGLGTEAFF,TGTGCCAGCAGCCAGACAGGCGGTTTGGGCACTGAAGCTTTCTTT
TRBV7-2,TRBJ2-1,-,many,CASSLAGGHYNEQFF,TGTGCCAGCAGCTTAGCGGGGGGGCACTACAATGAGCAGTTCTTC
TRBV5-1,TRBJ2-7,-,-,CASSQHDEQYF,TGCGCCAGCAGCCAACATGACGAGCAGTACTTC
TRBV5-5,TRBJ1-2,-,-,CASSRETANYGYTF,TGTGCCAGCAGCCGCGAGACAGCTAACTATGGCTACACCTTC
TRBV20-1,TRBJ2-5,-,-,CSFYICSVDNGMQETQYF,-
TRBV5-1,TRBJ2-5,TRBD1,many,CASSSQGAETQYF,TGCGCCAGCAGCTCTCAGGGGGCTGAGACCCAGTACTTC
TRBV12-3/TRBV12-4,TRBJ1-1,-,many,CASSWGGEAFF,TGTGCCAGCAGTTGGGGCGGCGAAGCTTTCTTT
TRBV6-2/TRBV6-3,TRBJ1-2,TRBD1,-,CASICGTGCFGYTF,TGTGCCAGCATTTGTGGGACAGGGTGCTTTGGCTACACCTTC
TRBV14,TRBJ1-5,-,many,CASSPLIQPQHF,TGTGCCAGCAGCCCCCTTATACAGCCCCAGCATTTT
TRBV5-5,TRBJ1-6,TRBD1,many,CASSPGQGGSPLHF,TGTGCCAGCAGCCCGGGACAGGGGGGTTCACCCCTCCACTTT
TRBV20-1,TRBJ2-4,-,many,CSASGGDQAKNIQYF,TGCAGTGCTAGCGGGGGTGACCAGGCCAAAAACATTCAGTACTTC
TRBV7-9,TRBJ2-2,TRBD1,many,CASSRDRGPTGELFF,TGTGCCAGCAGCCGTGACAGGGGGCCGACCGGGGAGCTGTTTTTT
TRBV5-1,TRBJ2-1,-,many,CASSLVPRDGSNEQFF,TGCGCCAGCAGCTTGGTACCGCGGGACGGGAGCAATGAGCAGTTCTTC
TRBV29-1,TRBJ2-1,-,-,CSVDRANEQFF,TGCAGCGTTGACAGAGCCAATGAGCAGTTCTTC
TRBV20-1,TRBJ2-1,-,many,CSARDPRGGRGDEQFF,TGCAGTGCTAGAGATCCACGTGGGGGGCGAGGGGATGAGCAGTTCTTC
TRBV10-3,TRBJ2-3,TRBD2,many,CAISERTSADTQYF,TGTGCCATCAGTGAGCGGACTAGCGCAGATACGCAGTATTTT
TRBV6-1,TRBJ2-3,-,medium-sized,CASSQVNTDTQYF,TGTGCCAGCAGCCAGGTTAACACAGATACGCAGTATTTT
TRBV7-2,TRBJ1-4,-,many,CASSFAGTINEKLFF,TGTGCCAGCAGCTTCGCCGGGACAATAAATGAAAAACTGTTTTTT
TRBV5-1,TRBJ2-5,TRBD2,many,CASSSPAGPQETQYF,TGCGCCAGCAGCTCCCCAGCGGGGCCCCAAGAGACCCAGTACTTC